Following are 24 T cell receptor beta chains from one sample sequenced in a study of cytomegalovirus exposure and HLA in healthy donors. PCR amplification relied on 60 Vbeta primers (plus 13 Jbeta primers). Produced via immunoSEQ multiplex PCR; TCRdb's table is partial and in-frame only. The repertoire includes 200,000 to 300,000 clones, around 80% of them detected once, and under 0.6% sits in the top ten. Sample: PBMCs. The receptors derive from a boy between 5 and 17 years old in good health and CMV-seronegative.

This clone was counted between two and nine times. Other DNA sequences from this sample encode an identical CDR3 as well. This chain links TRBV19 with TRBJ2-1; 9 bases map to TRBD1. This CDR3 has 13 amino acids. CDR1 is LNHDA, CDR2 SQIVND, per germline (reference sequence). After removal of 6 bases from V and 10 bases from J, the junction contained 7 bases not matched to a gene. The CDR3 sequence is CASSRDRDREQFF. The CDR3 coding sequence is TGTGCCAGTAGCCGGGACAGGGATCGGGAGCAGTTCTTC.

This clone was seen a handful of times. The V and J genes are TRBV9 and TRBJ1-6; 8 bases map to TRBD1. The germline V gene encodes CDR1 SGDLS and CDR2 YYNGEE. CDR3 length: 15 amino acids. With V trimmed by 3 bases and J by 3 bases, 2 bases remained unmatched. CDR3 loop: CASSDTGGYNSPLHF. CDR3 DNA: TGTGCCAGCAGCGACACAGGGGGCTATAATTCACCCCTCCACTTT.

The rearrangement links TRBV11-1 to TRBJ2-1; possible D gene TRBD1, 6 bases. The ends were cut back, 6 bases at V and 5 bases at J, with 11 bases in the middle. CDR1 SGHAT and CDR2 FQDESV come from the germline V gene (reference sequence). The CDR3 has 13 amino acids. CDR3 sequence (DNA): TGTGCCAGCAGGGTTACAGGGCACAATGAGCAGTTCTTC. Encoded protein: CASRVTGHNEQFF.

This rearrangement joins TRBV7-8 to TRBJ2-5; TRBD2 matches at 7 bases. The germline V gene has CDR1 SGHVS and CDR2 FQNEAQ. The CDR3 has 15 residues. J lost 5 bases, V lost 5 bases, and 11 bases had no gene match. As DNA, the CDR3 is TGTGCCAGCAGCCCCGGGGAGGGAGGAGTGGAGACCCAGTACTTC. Its protein is CASSPGEGGVETQYF.

V usage is TRBV2 and J usage is TRBJ1-2, with 9 nucleotides matching TRBD1. The CDR3 covers 17 residues. Per the germline V gene, CDR1 is SNHLY and CDR2 is FYNNEI. Unmatched junction bases numbered 7, after V lost 0 bases and J lost 2 bases. CDR3 in amino acids: CASSEAAGTGLNYGYTF. The DNA for the CDR3 is TGTGCCAGCAGTGAAGCAGCCGGGACAGGGTTAAACTATGGCTACACCTTC.

The rearrangement joins TRBV2 to TRBJ2-2; D unclear. This CDR3 spans 17 amino acids. V was pared by 3 bases and J by 3 bases, with 17 bases between. The germline gives CDR1 SNHLY, CDR2 FYNNEI. This CDR3 is CASSDDRRRVDTGELFF. The DNA for the CDR3 is TGTGCCAGCAGTGATGATCGCCGCCGGGTAGACACCGGGGAGCTGTTTTTT.

The J gene is TRBJ2-3, the V gene TRBV19; D is undetermined. Germline V lookup: CDR1 LNHDA, CDR2 SQIVND (reference sequence). The CDR3 spans 16 residues. Trimming took off 0 bases at V and 3 bases at J, with 13 bases between the two ends. CDR3 nucleotides: TGTGCCAGTAGTATAGAGTCTAGTTGGTTAACAGATACGCAGTATTTT. This sequence encodes CASSIESSWLTDTQYF.

This clone was counted only a few times. The chain uses TRBV5-4 and TRBJ1-2, with 7 bases identical to TRBD1. Germline CDR1 reads SGHNT; CDR2 reads YYREEE (reference sequence). The CDR3 is made up of 15 amino acids. J was trimmed by 5 bases and V by 3 bases; bases with no gene match: 10. CDR3 residues: CASSWSAGGNYGYTF. CDR3 coding DNA: TGTGCCAGCAGCTGGTCAGCAGGGGGGAATTATGGCTACACCTTC.

This clone was counted a few times. The gene calls are TRBV11-3 and TRBJ2-7; 9 nucleotides align to TRBD2. Germline CDR1 and CDR2: SGHNT and YENEEA. V trimming: 5 bases; J trimming: 0 bases; junction bases outside the gene matches: 2. The CDR3 sequence is 14 residues long. As DNA, the CDR3 is TGTGCCAGCAGCGTAGCGGGGGTCTCCTACGAGCAGTACTTC. It encodes CASSVAGVSYEQYF.

The chain couples TRBV7-2 to TRBJ2-1; D unresolved. The germline V gene encodes CDR1 SGHTA and CDR2 FQGNSA. Trimming took off 3 bases at V and 2 bases at J, with 5 bases between the two ends. The CDR3 has 13 residues. The CDR3 is CASSLGAYNEQFF. DNA for the CDR3: TGTGCCAGCAGCTTGGGCGCCTACAATGAGCAGTTCTTC.

This chain joins TRBV4-1 and TRBJ2-2, with a tentative D call TRBD2 (6 bases). Trimming removed 0 bases from V and 5 bases from J, with 10 bases in between. The CDR3 covers 15 residues. Germline CDR1 is MGHRA and CDR2 is YSYEKL. The CDR3 DNA is TGCGCCAGCAGCCAAGATCCGGGGAGGACCGGGGAGCTGTTTTTT. Translated: CASSQDPGRTGELFF.

V and J are TRBV7-9 and TRBJ2-7, with 8 nucleotides matching TRBD2. This CDR3 has 14 amino acids. With 6 bases clipped from V and 2 bases from J, the junction kept 6 bases outside the gene matches. Per the germline V gene, CDR1 is SEHNR and CDR2 is FQNEAQ (reference sequence). Written as DNA, the CDR3 is TGTGCCAGCAGTTTACTAGCGGCTCCCTACGAGCAGTACTTC. This gives the protein CASSLLAAPYEQYF.

V and J are TRBV30 and TRBJ1-2; perhaps TRBD1 as D (5 bases). Trimming stripped 1 base from V and 8 bases from J, with 14 bases between. CDR1 and CDR2 (germline): GTSNPN, SVGIG (reference sequence). The CDR3 is 13 residues long. This CDR3 reads CAWSGTPALGYTF. CDR3 bases: TGTGCCTGGAGTGGGACACCCGCGCTCGGCTACACCTTC.

The rearrangement joins TRBV6-1 to TRBJ2-7; D not certain. V was pared by 6 bases and J by 6 bases, with 21 bases between. The CDR3 sequence is 15 residues long. Per the germline V gene, CDR1 is MNHNS and CDR2 is SASEGT. The CDR3 DNA reads as TGTGCCAGCAGCGACCACAGTAACCTTGCGACCGAGCAGTACTTC. It yields the protein CASSDHSNLATEQYF.

The chain uses TRBV11-2 and TRBJ2-7; 11 bases map to TRBD1. Germline V gives CDR1 SGHAT, CDR2 FQNNGV. Trimming removed 4 bases from V and 6 bases from J; junction bases left unmatched: 14. CDR3 length: 17 amino acids. CDR3 sequence reads: CASSSLPGTGGVGEQYF. The CDR3 DNA reads TGTGCCAGCAGCTCCCTCCCTGGGACAGGGGGGGTCGGCGAGCAGTACTTC.

This clone was picked up one time. The CDR3 coding sequence is TGTGCCAGCAGTGAAGTAGGACAGGCAAATCAGCCCCAGCATTTT. The encoded protein is CASSEVGQANQPQHF. V is TRBV6-1 and J is TRBJ1-5; 7 nucleotides agree with TRBD1. Looked up from germline, CDR1 is MNHNS and CDR2 is SASEGT. This CDR3 region has 15 residues. The V and J ends lost 1 base and 4 bases, in that order; junction bases with no gene match: 4.

The genes are TRBV7-2 and TRBJ2-3, with D unresolved. This CDR3 contains 16 residues. CDR1 and CDR2 (germline): SGHTA, FQGNSA. Trimming removed 4 bases from V and 0 bases from J, with 14 bases in between. For the CDR3, the DNA is TGTGCCAGCAGCTCCCGGGTCACTTCTAGCACAGATACGCAGTATTTT. Translating it yields CASSSRVTSSTDTQYF.

The CDR3 spells CASSLVQAGALYF. The CDR3, as DNA: TGTGCCAGCAGCTTAGTCCAGGCGGGGGCCCTATATTTT. V and J are TRBV11-2 and TRBJ1-3, with D tentatively TRBD1 (6 bases). CDR3 size: 13 residues. The V end was cut by 1 base, the J end by 14 bases, with 15 bases between. Germline CDR1 reads SGHAT; CDR2 reads FQNNGV.

The chain employs TRBV5-1 and TRBJ1-4, with a tentative D call TRBD1 (5 bases). The germline V gene has CDR1 SGHRS and CDR2 YFSETQ. There are 15 residues in the CDR3. Trimming stripped 2 bases from V and 4 bases from J, with 12 bases between. The CDR3 sequence is CASSLSGSFNEKLFF. The CDR3 nucleotides read TGCGCCAGCAGCTTATCAGGGTCCTTTAATGAAAAACTGTTTTTT.

The table lists this clone with a few counts. V gene TRBV30 combines with J gene TRBJ2-3; 9 nucleotides line up with TRBD2. Germline trimming cut 0 bases from V and 6 bases from J; bases unmatched to any gene: 10. The germline gives CDR1 GTSNPN, CDR2 SVGIG (reference sequence). This CDR3 comprises 16 residues. CDR3 coding DNA: TGTGCCTGGAGTGTACGGTTTAGCGGGAGATTCGATACGCAGTATTTT. Its translation: CAWSVRFSGRFDTQYF.

The J gene is TRBJ1-3, the V gene TRBV21-1. TRBV21-1 corresponds to a pseudogene. This CDR3 spans 19 amino acids. The CDR3 loop reads CASRRLPNKQRYSGNTIYF. In DNA form, the CDR3 reads TGTGCCAGCAGGAGGTTGCCTAACAAGCAACGCTACTCTGGAAACACCATATATTTT.

This chain uses TRBV27 with TRBJ2-1; 9 nucleotides agree with TRBD2. The CDR3 length is 16 residues. Germline lookup yields CDR1 MNHEY and CDR2 SMNVEV (reference sequence). The ends lost 3 bases at V and 7 bases at J; junction bases unmatched: 10. DNA for the CDR3: TGTGCCAGCAGTTTCTTTGCGGGAGGGCCGCGGAATGAGCAGTTCTTC. Its protein product is CASSFFAGGPRNEQFF.

The chain couples TRBV14 to TRBJ2-4; D gene unclear. The CDR3 runs 19 residues. Trimming cost V 5 bases and J 0 bases, with 23 bases left between them. Looked up from germline, CDR1 is SGHDN and CDR2 is FVKESK. The CDR3 DNA reads TGTGCCAGCAGCAACTCCACCCGTCCGTACCGTTTAGCCAAAAACATTCAGTACTTC. It encodes CASSNSTRPYRLAKNIQYF.

The chain uses TRBV19 and TRBJ2-5; no clear D gene. Germline assignment: CDR1 LNHDA and CDR2 SQIVND (reference sequence). The V end was cut by 1 base, the J end by 4 bases, with 13 bases between. The CDR3 has 15 residues. In DNA, the CDR3 is TGTGCCAGTAGTATAGGTCCCCGGAGTCCAGAGACCCAGTACTTC. Residues: CASSIGPRSPETQYF.